The source of this TCR beta chain is a study of identical twins. The study, taken as a whole, reports: Beta out-of-frame sequences showed weaker excess twin sharing. Insertions ran lower in abundant cord blood beta clonotypes, though not in memory repertoires.

CDR3 length: 15 residues. The V gene's germline CDR1 is WSHSY and CDR2 SAAADI. Trimming removed 7 bases from V and 5 bases from J, with 17 bases in between. In its sample, this clonotype was seen a few times. What it binds is unknown. A template switching step contributed a universal primer site, while unique molecular identifiers were present in the cDNA. TCRdb re-analysed the 5' RACE reads in MiXCR, keeping a single row per CDR3 protein. In the table there are around 220,000 distinct CDR3 sequences, about 14% of which are singletons. The donor group consisted entirely of healthy Caucasians. The rearrangement joins TRBV10-2 to TRBJ2-2; no clear D. The TCR originated in a woman aged 18-35 years in good health. Sequencing was carried out using memory (CD45RO+) T cells sorted from blood. The CDR3 nucleotides read TGCGCCAGCACCCCCGGACGCAGAGGTACCGGGGAGCTGTTTTTT. Its translation: CASTPGRRGTGELFF.